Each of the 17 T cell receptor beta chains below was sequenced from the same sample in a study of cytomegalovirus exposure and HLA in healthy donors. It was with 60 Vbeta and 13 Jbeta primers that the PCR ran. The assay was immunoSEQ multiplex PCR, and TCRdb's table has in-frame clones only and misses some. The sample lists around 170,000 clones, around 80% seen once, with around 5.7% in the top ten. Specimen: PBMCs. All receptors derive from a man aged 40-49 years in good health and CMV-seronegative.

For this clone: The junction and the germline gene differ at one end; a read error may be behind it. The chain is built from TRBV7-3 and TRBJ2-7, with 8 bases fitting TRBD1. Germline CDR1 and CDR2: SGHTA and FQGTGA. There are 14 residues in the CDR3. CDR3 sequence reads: CASSLTTGAYEQYF. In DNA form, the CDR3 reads TGTGCCAGCAGCCTAACGACAGGGGCTTACGAGCAGTACTTC.

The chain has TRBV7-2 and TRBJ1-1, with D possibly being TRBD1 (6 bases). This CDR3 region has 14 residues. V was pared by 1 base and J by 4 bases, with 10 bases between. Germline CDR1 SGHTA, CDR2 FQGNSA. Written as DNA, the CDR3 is TGTGCCAGCAGCTTAGACAGGGTTGTCACTGAAGCTTTCTTT. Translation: CASSLDRVVTEAFF.

This CDR3 reads CASSSTGGIQPQHF. The CDR3 nucleotides are TGTGCCAGCAGTTCCACCGGGGGGATTCAGCCCCAGCATTTT. The chain is built from TRBV27 and TRBJ1-5; possibly TRBD1 for D (5 bases). V was cut by 4 bases and J by 6 bases, with 13 bases left in between. CDR1 MNHEY and CDR2 SMNVEV come from the germline V gene (reference sequence). There are 14 residues in the CDR3.

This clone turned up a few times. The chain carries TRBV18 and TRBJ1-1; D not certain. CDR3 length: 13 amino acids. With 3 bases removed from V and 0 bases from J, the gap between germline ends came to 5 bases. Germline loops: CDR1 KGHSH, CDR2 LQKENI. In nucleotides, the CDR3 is TGTGCCAGCTCACCCGGGTTGAACACTGAAGCTTTCTTT. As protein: CASSPGLNTEAFF.

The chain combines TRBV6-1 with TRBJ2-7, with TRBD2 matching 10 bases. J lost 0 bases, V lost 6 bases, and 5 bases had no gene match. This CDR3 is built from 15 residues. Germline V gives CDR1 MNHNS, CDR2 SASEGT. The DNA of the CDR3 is TGTGCCAGCAGGGGATCTAGCGGGAGCTCCTACGAGCAGTACTTC. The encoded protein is CASRGSSGSSYEQYF.

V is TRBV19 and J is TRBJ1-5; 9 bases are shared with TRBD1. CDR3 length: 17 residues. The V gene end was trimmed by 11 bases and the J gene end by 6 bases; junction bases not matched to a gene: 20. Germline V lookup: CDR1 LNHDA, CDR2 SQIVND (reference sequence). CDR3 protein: CASTPTGTGIFVQPQHF. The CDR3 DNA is TGTGCCTCAACCCCCACCGGGACAGGGATATTCGTTCAGCCCCAGCATTTT.

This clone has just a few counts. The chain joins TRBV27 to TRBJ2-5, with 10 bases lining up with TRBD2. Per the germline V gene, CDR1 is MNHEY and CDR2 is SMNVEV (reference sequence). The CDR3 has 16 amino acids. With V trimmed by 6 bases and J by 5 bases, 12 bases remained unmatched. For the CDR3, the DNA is TGTGCCAGCAGCTTGCTAGCGGGAGCGGCCGTGGAGACCCAGTACTTC. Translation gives CASSLLAGAAVETQYF.

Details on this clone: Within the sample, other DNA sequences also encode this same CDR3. The CDR3 DNA reads as TGCGCCAGCAGCTTGGCCGGAGAGACCCAGTACTTC. It codes for CASSLAGETQYF. V and J are TRBV5-1 and TRBJ2-5; D is undetermined. V lost 0 bases, J lost 4 bases, and 4 bases lay in between. Germline assignment: CDR1 SGHRS and CDR2 YFSETQ. The CDR3 is made up of 12 amino acids. Drawing the rest from reference TRBV5-1 and TRBJ2-5, the complete variable domain is KAGVTQTPRYLIKTRGQQVTLSCSPISGHRSVSWYQQTPGQGLQFLFEYFSETQRNKGNFPGRFSGRQFSNSRSEMNVSTLELGDSALYLCASSLAGETQYFGPGTRLLVL.

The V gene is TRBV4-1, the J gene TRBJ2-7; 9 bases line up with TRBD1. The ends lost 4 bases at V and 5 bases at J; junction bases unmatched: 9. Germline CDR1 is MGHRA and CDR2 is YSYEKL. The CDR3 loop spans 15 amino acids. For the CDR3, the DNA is TGCGCCAGCAGCCGACAACCGGGACAGGGCCACGAGCAGTACTTC. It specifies CASSRQPGQGHEQYF.

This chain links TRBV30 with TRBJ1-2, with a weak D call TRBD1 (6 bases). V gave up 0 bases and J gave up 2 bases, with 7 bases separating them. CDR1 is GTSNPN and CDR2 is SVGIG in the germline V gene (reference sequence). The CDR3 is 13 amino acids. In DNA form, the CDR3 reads TGTGCCTGGAGTGTTACAGGGAACTATGGCTACACCTTC. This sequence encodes CAWSVTGNYGYTF.

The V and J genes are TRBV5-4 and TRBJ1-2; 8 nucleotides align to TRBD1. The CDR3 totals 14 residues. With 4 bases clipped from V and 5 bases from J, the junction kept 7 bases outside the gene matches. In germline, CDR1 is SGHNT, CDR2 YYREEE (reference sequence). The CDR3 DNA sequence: TGTGCCAGCAGCCTGCAGGGGGCACAGTATGGCTACACCTTC. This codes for CASSLQGAQYGYTF.

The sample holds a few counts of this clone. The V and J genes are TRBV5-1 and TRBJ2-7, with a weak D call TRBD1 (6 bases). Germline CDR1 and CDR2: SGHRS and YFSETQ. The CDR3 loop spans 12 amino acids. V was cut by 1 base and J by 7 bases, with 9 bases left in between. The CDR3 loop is CASSLSGTEQYF. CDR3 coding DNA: TGCGCCAGCAGCTTGTCCGGGACAGAGCAGTACTTC.

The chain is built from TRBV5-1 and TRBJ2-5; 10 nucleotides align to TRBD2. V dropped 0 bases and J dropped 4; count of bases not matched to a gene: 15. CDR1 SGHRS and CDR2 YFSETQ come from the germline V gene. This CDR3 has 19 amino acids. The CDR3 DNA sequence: TGCGCCAGCAGCTTGGGTCCGTCGGCTAGCGGGAGAGGGGTAGAGACCCAGTACTTC. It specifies CASSLGPSASGRGVETQYF.

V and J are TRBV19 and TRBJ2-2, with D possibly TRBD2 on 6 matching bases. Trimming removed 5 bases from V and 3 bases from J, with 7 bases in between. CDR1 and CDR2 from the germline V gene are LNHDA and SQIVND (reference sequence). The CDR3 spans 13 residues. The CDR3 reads CASSWRDTGELFF. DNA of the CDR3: TGTGCCAGTAGTTGGAGGGACACCGGGGAGCTGTTTTTT.

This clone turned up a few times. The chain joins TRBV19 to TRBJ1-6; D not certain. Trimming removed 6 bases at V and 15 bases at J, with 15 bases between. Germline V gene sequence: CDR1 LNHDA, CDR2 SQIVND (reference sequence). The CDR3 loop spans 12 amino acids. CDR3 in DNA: TGTGCCAGTAGCCCGGGCCGGGAATTCCTCCACTTT. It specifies CASSPGREFLHF.

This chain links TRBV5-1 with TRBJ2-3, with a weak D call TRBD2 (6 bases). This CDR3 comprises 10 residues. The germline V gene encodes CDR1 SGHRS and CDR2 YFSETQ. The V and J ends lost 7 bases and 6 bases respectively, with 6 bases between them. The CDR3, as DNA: TGCGCCAGCGGGGGGGATACGCAGTATTTT. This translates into CASGGDTQYF.

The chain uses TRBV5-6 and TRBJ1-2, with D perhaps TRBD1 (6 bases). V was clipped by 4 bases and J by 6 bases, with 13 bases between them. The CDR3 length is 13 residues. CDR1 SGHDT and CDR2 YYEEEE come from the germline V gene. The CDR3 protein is CASSRDRLDGYTF. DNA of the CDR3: TGTGCCAGCAGCCGAGACAGGCTCGATGGCTACACCTTC.